A selection of T cell receptor beta chains follows, all from one sample in a study of PD-1 blockade in classical Hodgkin lymphoma. The table came from immunoSEQ multiplex PCR; TCRdb's copy has only in-frame clones and leaves some out. Of about 97,000 clones listed, around 80% were seen once; the top ten hold more than 10%. This specimen was peripheral blood mononuclear cells (PBMCs), taken at baseline. The receptors here all came from a human donor with classical Hodgkin lymphoma. CDR3s include the opening cysteine and the closing phenylalanine or tryptophan. The order of the fields is J gene, clone size, D gene, V gene, CDR3 length, CDR3 protein, CDR3 DNA. The D gene is left open where the match is weak. Size is omitted from some rows. Given values are once, few, many or a class for expanded clones.

TRBJ1-1,-,-,TRBV7-6,15,CASSSIRGRETEAFF,TGTGCCAGCAGCTCTATACGGGGGAGGGAAACTGAAGCTTTCTTT
TRBJ2-2,-,-,TRBV10-2,13,CASSEYTTGELFF,TGCGCCAGCAGTGAGTACACCACCGGGGAGCTGTTTTTT
TRBJ2-1,once,-,TRBV7-6,12,CASSLRGNEQFF,TGTGCCAGCAGCTTAAGAGGAAATGAGCAGTTCTTC
TRBJ1-4,-,-,TRBV7-9,18,CASSLDLPDGGENEKLFF,TGTGCCAGCAGCTTAGACCTACCCGACGGGGGGGAAAATGAAAAACTGTTTTTT
TRBJ2-2,-,-,TRBV7-8,13,CASAREPGSELFF,TGTGCCAGCGCCCGGGAACCCGGCTCGGAGCTGTTTTTT
TRBJ2-7,-,-,TRBV5-4,13,CASSPPQGYEQYF,TGTGCCAGCAGCCCCCCACAGGGCTACGAGCAGTACTTC
TRBJ2-4,-,-,TRBV21-1,19,CASSKEPQNGGWAKNIQYF,TGTGCCAGCAGCAAAGAACCACAAAATGGCGGGTGGGCCAAAAACATTCAGTACTTC
TRBJ2-2,-,TRBD2,TRBV28,14,CASSTTSVAGELFF,TGTGCCAGCAGTACGACTAGCGTGGCCGGGGAGCTGTTTTTT
TRBJ1-6,-,TRBD1,TRBV30,13,CAWSKGARSPLHF,TGTGCCTGGAGTAAGGGGGCAAGATCACCCCTCCACTTT
TRBJ2-5,-,TRBD2,TRBV19,14,CASSTTASGETQYF,TGTGCCAGTAGTACAACAGCTAGCGGAGAGACCCAGTACTTC
TRBJ2-1,-,TRBD2,TRBV6-1,14,CASPGLAGVGEQFF,TGTGCCAGCCCGGGACTAGCGGGAGTGGGGGAGCAGTTCTTC
TRBJ2-3,few,TRBD2,TRBV23-1,18,CASSQCWSLAGPRDTQYF,TGCGCCAGCAGTCAATGCTGGTCCCTAGCGGGGCCCCGAGATACGCAGTATTTT
TRBJ1-4,-,-,TRBV7-8,15,CASSRAGGTVEKLFF,TGTGCCAGCAGCCGGGCAGGAGGGACGGTTGAAAAACTGTTTTTT
TRBJ2-2,-,-,TRBV5-1,13,CASSRPHTGELFF,TGCGCCAGCAGCCGCCCACACACCGGGGAGCTGTTTTTT
TRBJ2-6,-,-,TRBV30,17,CAWSVKGPASGANVLTF,TGTGCCTGGAGTGTCAAAGGGCCTGCTTCTGGGGCCAACGTCCTGACTTTC
TRBJ2-7,-,-,TRBV28,13,CASTTGTAFEQYF,TGTGCCAGCACTACAGGGACCGCCTTCGAGCAGTACTTC
TRBJ2-1,-,TRBD2,TRBV7-2,16,CASSSQGTSVYNEQFF,TGTGCCAGCAGCTCACAAGGGACTAGCGTATACAATGAGCAGTTCTTC
TRBJ2-1,-,TRBD2,TRBV7-3,15,CASSLNPSGRFEQFF,TGTGCCAGCAGCTTAAATCCTAGCGGGAGGTTTGAGCAGTTCTTC
TRBJ2-5,-,-,TRBV29-1,12,CSGITTSETQYF,TGCAGCGGCATCACCACCTCAGAGACCCAGTACTTC
TRBJ1-5,-,TRBD1,TRBV7-9,18,CASSLGVAGGGRNQPQHF,TGTGCCAGCAGCTTAGGGGTGGCAGGGGGCGGAAGAAATCAGCCCCAGCATTTT
TRBJ2-2,-,-,TRBV18,15,CASSPQAAGTGELFF,TGTGCCAGCTCACCACAGGCGGCCGGCACCGGGGAGCTGTTTTTT
TRBJ2-3,-,TRBD2,TRBV4-3,19,CASSQDAVAGGVSTDTQYF,TGCGCCAGCAGCCAAGACGCGGTAGCGGGAGGTGTGAGCACAGATACGCAGTATTTT
TRBJ2-7,-,-,TRBV28,15,CASSSSGTPAYEQYF,TGTGCCAGCAGTTCCTCTGGGACACCCGCCTACGAGCAGTACTTC
TRBJ2-1,-,TRBD2,TRBV18,16,CASSPGLAGGYNEQFF,TGTGCCAGCTCACCGGGACTAGCGGGAGGGTACAATGAGCAGTTCTTC
TRBJ1-5,-,-,TRBV28,14,CASRWSASNQPQHF,TGTGCCAGCAGGTGGTCAGCGAGCAATCAGCCCCAGCATTTT
TRBJ2-5,few,TRBD2,TRBV5-8,16,CASSVSGRALGETQYF,TGTGCCAGCAGCGTTAGCGGGAGGGCCCTGGGGGAGACCCAGTACTTC
TRBJ2-2,-,-,TRBV7-2,16,CASSLVPRPAGGELFF,TGTGCCAGCAGCTTAGTCCCCCGACCCGCAGGCGGGGAGCTGTTTTTT
TRBJ2-2,-,-,TRBV7-2,13,CASSLWNTGELFF,TGTGCCAGCAGCTTATGGAACACCGGGGAGCTGTTTTTT
TRBJ2-2,-,-,TRBV7-2,14,CASSRTANTGELFF,TGTGCCAGCAGCCGGACGGCGAACACCGGGGAGCTGTTTTTT